This passage covers 22 T cell receptor beta chains from one sample sequenced in a study of blood T cells in healthy people across ages. A J-beta primer mix and a sample-barcoded 5' primer were used in a second PCR of roughly 7 to 12 cycles. TCRdb reprocessed the 5' RACE reads with MiXCR, giving one entry per CDR3 protein. The sample consists of about 1,800,000 distinct CDR3 sequences, 28% of them appearing once. Sequenced: blood. All receptors derive from a woman aged 30 to 39 in good health.

This clonotype was picked up many times. The gene calls are TRBV29-1 and TRBJ2-7; 8 bases match TRBD1. The CDR3 loop spans 13 amino acids. V was pared by 4 bases and J by 5 bases, with 7 bases of the junction left unmatched. Germline CDR1 reads SQVTM; CDR2 reads ANQGSEA. CDR3 sequence reads: CSVVGQGDDEQYF. CDR3 in DNA: TGCAGCGTTGTCGGACAGGGCGATGACGAGCAGTACTTC.

This clonotype came up many times. The V call is TRBV6-1, the J call TRBJ2-3; D unresolved. Germline assignment: CDR1 MNHNS and CDR2 SASEGT. The CDR3 spans 13 residues. V gave up 2 bases and J gave up 3 bases, with 6 bases separating them. The CDR3 nucleotides are TGTGCCAGCAGTGAACCAGCGACAGATACGCAGTATTTT. This translates into CASSEPATDTQYF.

The rearrangement links TRBV20-1 to TRBJ1-1; D unclear. The CDR3 runs 10 residues. V lost 6 bases to trimming and J lost 10 bases, with 12 bases between them. The V gene's germline CDR1 is DFQATT and CDR2 SNEGSKA (reference sequence). DNA for the CDR3: TGCAGTGCCCGCCGGGAGGGAGCTTTCTTT. This gives the protein CSARREGAFF.

This clonotype was seen more than once but under ten times. V is TRBV29-1 and J is TRBJ2-2, with D unclear. The CDR3 has 12 amino acids. V lost 4 bases and J lost 6, with 9 bases in between. Germline lookup yields CDR1 SQVTM and CDR2 ANQGSEA. DNA for the CDR3: TGCAGCGTTGCACCTGGTGCCGGGGAGCTGTTTTTT. This gives the protein CSVAPGAGELFF.

V is TRBV7-9 and J is TRBJ2-1; D ambiguous. The length of the CDR3 is 12 residues. The ends were cut back, 2 bases at V and 8 bases at J, with 7 bases in the middle. Germline lookup yields CDR1 SEHNR and CDR2 FQNEAQ (reference sequence). Written as DNA, the CDR3 is TGTGCCAGCAGCTTATGGGTGGATGAGCAGTTCTTC. Residues: CASSLWVDEQFF.

This clonotype was seen a few times. V is TRBV18 and J is TRBJ2-7; D is possibly TRBD1 (5 bases). Germline CDR1 KGHSH, CDR2 LQKENI. This CDR3 is built from 14 residues. V was cut by 1 base and J by 5 bases, with 12 bases left in between. The CDR3 reads CASSPQAGSHEQYF. CDR3 DNA: TGTGCCAGCTCACCACAAGCAGGGTCCCACGAGCAGTACTTC.

The V and J genes are TRBV12-3 or TRBV12-4 and TRBJ2-7; 7 nucleotides agree with TRBD1. The CDR3 consists of 15 residues. The J segment lost 0 bases and the V segment lost 2 bases, leaving 4 bases of the junction unmatched. This CDR3 reads CASSLKGASSYEQYF. The CDR3 DNA reads TGTGCCAGCAGTTTAAAGGGGGCGAGCTCCTACGAGCAGTACTTC.

In its sample, this clonotype was seen many times. CDR3 amino acids: CASSQEGTGKGYTF. Written as DNA, the CDR3 is TGCGCCAGCAGCCAAGAGGGGACAGGGAAAGGCTACACCTTC. This chain uses TRBV4-3 with TRBJ1-2, with TRBD1 identical over 9 bases. This CDR3 region has 14 residues. V was clipped by 0 bases and J by 8 bases; unmatched bases: 4. The germline V gene has CDR1 LGHNA and CDR2 YSLEER.

This clonotype was seen ten or more times. The chain couples TRBV28 to TRBJ2-4; the match to TRBD1 covers 9 bases. The CDR3 contains 14 residues. Looked up from germline, CDR1 is MDHEN and CDR2 is SYDVKM. The J segment lost 4 bases and the V segment lost 7 bases, leaving 5 bases of the junction unmatched. CDR3 nucleotide sequence: TGTGCCAGCACGGGGACAGGGAGAAAAAACATTCAGTACTTC. It yields the protein CASTGTGRKNIQYF.

This chain connects TRBV6-1 to TRBJ2-7; 11 bases line up with TRBD2. Germline V gene data show CDR1 as MNHNS and CDR2 as SASEGT. The J segment lost 2 bases and the V segment lost 6 bases, leaving 12 bases of the junction unmatched. This CDR3 comprises 17 residues. The CDR3 sequence is CASSPKVAGGPPYEQYF. Written as DNA, the CDR3 is TGTGCCAGCAGCCCAAAGGTAGCGGGGGGGCCCCCCTACGAGCAGTACTTC.

This clonotype has only one observation. The chain is built from TRBV20-1 and TRBJ2-7; D is possibly TRBD1 (5 bases). The DNA end lines up better with TRBJ1-2; the J call may be wrong. CDR1 DFQATT and CDR2 SNEGSKA come from the germline V gene (reference sequence). CDR3 length equals 13 residues. CDR3 coding DNA: TGCAGTGCTAGAATTCCAGGGAGACAGGGCTACACCTTC. It encodes CSARIPGRQGYTF.

This clonotype has just a few counts. V gene TRBV29-1 combines with J gene TRBJ2-3; D call uncertain. V was cut by 4 bases and J by 2 bases, with 7 bases left in between. The CDR3 sequence is 12 residues long. Germline values: CDR1 SQVTM, CDR2 ANQGSEA. The CDR3 loop reads CSVGQNTDTQYF. CDR3 sequence (DNA): TGCAGCGTTGGCCAGAACACAGATACGCAGTATTTT.

The rearrangement uses TRBV9 and TRBJ1-1; D may be TRBD1 (5 bases). The CDR3 runs to 13 residues. The germline CDR1 and CDR2 sequences are SGDLS and YYNGEE. The ends were cut back, 4 bases at V and 6 bases at J, with 13 bases in the middle. The CDR3 bases are TGTGCCAGCAGCCCCCACGTAGGGGCTGAAGCTTTCTTT. Protein product: CASSPHVGAEAFF.

With respect to this clonotype: Germline is not matched at one junction end, which may reflect a read error. V is TRBV20-1 and J is TRBJ1-4; TRBD1 might be the D (5 bases). Per the germline V gene, CDR1 is DFQATT and CDR2 is SNEGSKA (reference sequence). The CDR3 is made up of 13 amino acids. This CDR3 is CSASGGGLEKLFF. The CDR3 bases are TGCAGTGCTAGTGGGGGAGGGCTCGAAAAGCTGTTTTTT.

This clonotype was seen more than once but under ten times. The rearrangement uses TRBV20-1 and TRBJ1-1; perhaps TRBD1 as D (6 bases). Germline-derived CDR1 and CDR2 are DFQATT and SNEGSKA (reference sequence). The CDR3 consists of 12 residues. The ends were cut back, 2 bases at V and 7 bases at J, with 11 bases in the middle. The CDR3 reads CSARQVGGEAFF. The CDR3 nucleotides are TGCAGTGCTAGACAGGTAGGGGGTGAAGCTTTCTTT.

This clonotype was found many times. This chain links TRBV29-1 with TRBJ1-2, with unresolved D. Germline loops: CDR1 SQVTM, CDR2 ANQGSEA. The ends were cut back, 5 bases at V and 7 bases at J, with 5 bases in the middle. The CDR3 runs to 9 residues. The chain's CDR3 is CSVFPGYTF. For the CDR3, the DNA is TGCAGCGTTTTCCCTGGCTACACCTTC. Looking up the rest from reference TRBV29-1 and TRBJ1-2 gives the full variable domain: SAVISQKPSRDICQRGTSLTIQCQVDSQVTMMFWYRQQPGQSLTLIATANQGSEATYESGFVIDKFPISRPNLTFSTLTVSNMSPEDSSIYLCSVFPGYTFGSGTRLTVV.

Comment on this clonotype: A much larger clone is a single base away; this may be a read error. The chain combines TRBV7-9 with TRBJ2-7; 11 nucleotides match TRBD2. Germline V gives CDR1 SEHNR, CDR2 FQNEAQ (reference sequence). CDR3 size: 14 residues. Unmatched junction bases numbered 9, after V lost 4 bases and J lost 10 bases. CDR3 nucleotides: TGTGCCAGCAGCTCGACTAGCGGGGATGAGGCCCAGTACTTC. This translates into CASSSTSGDEAQYF.

This clonotype has ten or more counts. The chain links TRBV12-3 or TRBV12-4 to TRBJ2-5; possibly TRBD2 for D (7 bases). V lost 5 bases to trimming and J lost 2 bases, with 18 bases between them. CDR3 length: 16 amino acids. The CDR3: CASSPRGASTQETQYF. The CDR3 coding sequence is TGTGCCAGCAGTCCCCGGGGGGCCTCGACACAAGAGACCCAGTACTTC.

There are many counts of this clonotype. The chain links TRBV4-1 to TRBJ1-6; 7 nucleotides line up with TRBD1. The length of the CDR3 is 17 residues. Losses at the gene ends were 2 bases for V and 10 bases for J; bases not matched to a gene: 14. Germline V CDR1 and CDR2: MGHRA, YSYEKL. The CDR3 spells CASSQILRRDRVSPLHF. CDR3 in DNA: TGCGCCAGCAGCCAAATTTTGAGGCGGGACAGAGTCTCACCCCTCCACTTT.

CDR3 region: CASSTGGLGNTEAFF. CDR3 DNA: TGTGCCAGCAGTACCGGGGGTCTTGGTAACACTGAAGCTTTCTTT. The rearrangement links TRBV6-6 to TRBJ1-1; D perhaps matches TRBD1 (5 bases). The CDR3 totals 15 residues. V gave up 5 bases and J gave up 2 bases, with 15 bases separating them. Germline-derived CDR1 and CDR2 are MNHNY and SVGAGI (reference sequence).

This clonotype was recorded a few times. V is TRBV4-1 and J is TRBJ2-1, with 10 bases identical to TRBD2. Germline values: CDR1 MGHRA, CDR2 YSYEKL. The CDR3 runs 23 residues. V shed 0 bases and J 6 bases; nucleotides not matched to a gene: 26. This CDR3 is CASSQDRGTSGAHRPPRLNEQFF. The DNA for the CDR3 is TGCGCCAGCAGCCAAGATCGTGGAACTAGCGGGGCGCACCGGCCGCCGCGGCTCAATGAGCAGTTCTTC.

V is TRBV29-1 and J is TRBJ2-1; maybe TRBD1 (6 bases). CDR3 size: 14 residues. Germline CDR1 is SQVTM and CDR2 is ANQGSEA. The germline V and J ends were trimmed by 7 bases and 7 bases, with 20 bases remaining between them. This chain's CDR3 is CSGGPKPARNEQFF. The CDR3 DNA reads as TGCAGCGGGGGGCCCAAACCTGCGAGGAATGAGCAGTTCTTC.